Included here is one T cell receptor (beta chain) sequence, with context. The length of the CDR3 is 14 residues. Per the germline V gene, CDR1 is SGDLS and CDR2 is YYNGEE. V lost 0 bases and J lost 7; bases outside the gene matches: 4. The data were obtained in a study of Ad26.COV2.S vaccination and SARS-CoV-2 variants. Treatment meaning: 15 to 20 received Ad26.COV2.S at low or high dose, single or two shots; roughly 5 received placebo; per-sample allocation not given. Material that was analyzed had been drawn on day 63 after the first vaccine or placebo injection. Within Boston, the person who donated was an adult of 18-55 years. Clones were read by immunoSEQ multiplex PCR, and TCRdb kept only the in-frame ones, dropping some. The table includes hundreds of thousands of clones, around 88% detected once.

The sequenced sample was peripheral blood, obtained in a trial of Ad26.COV2.S vaccine versus placebo. V and J are TRBV9 and TRBJ2-1; 7 nucleotides agree with TRBD1. The sequence was obtained from a person between 18 and 59 years old who received the Ad26.COV2.S COVID-19 vaccine or a placebo. The DNA of the CDR3 is TGTGCCAGCAGCGTAGAGGGCAGGGGGAATGAGCAGTTCTTC. Amino acids: CASSVEGRGNEQFF.